These 18 T cell receptor beta chains were sequenced from one sample in a study of T cells in localized non-small cell lung cancer. Only in-frame clones appear in the TCRdb table, and some are missing; sequencing was by immunoSEQ multiplex PCR. The table shows under 3,000 clones, with around a quarter occurring only once. This sample comprised normal lung tissue next to the tumor, obtained before any cancer treatment. Every receptor here comes from a man between 40 and 69 years old with stage I lung adenocarcinoma.

The V call is TRBV30, the J call TRBJ1-5, with TRBD1 as a possible D gene (6 bases). This CDR3 region has 13 residues. The germline V gene encodes CDR1 GTSNPN and CDR2 SVGIG (reference sequence). Deletions cut 1 base from V and 5 bases from J, with 9 bases between. CDR3 region: CAWSGRGDQPQHF. CDR3 in DNA: TGTGCCTGGAGTGGGAGGGGGGATCAGCCCCAGCATTTT. The full variable domain, its missing parts supplied by reference TRBV30 and TRBJ1-5, is SQTIHQWPATLVQPVGSPLSLECTVEGTSNPNLYWYRQAAGRGLQLLFYSVGIGQISSEVPQNLSASRPQDRQFILSSKKLLLSDSGFYLCAWSGRGDQPQHFGDGTRLSIL.

V is TRBV29-1 and J is TRBJ2-3, with 10 nucleotides matching TRBD1. In germline, CDR1 is SQVTM, CDR2 ANQGSEA. The V gene end was trimmed by 6 bases and the J gene end by 4 bases; junction bases not matched to a gene: 7. CDR3 length: 14 residues. CDR3 region: CSVNTDRGADTQYF. CDR3 nucleotide sequence: TGCAGCGTAAATACGGACAGGGGGGCAGATACGCAGTATTTT.

This clone is medium-sized by share. This chain links TRBV6-8 with TRBJ1-3, with TRBD1 identical over 7 bases. Per the germline V gene, CDR1 is MNHGY and CDR2 is SAAAGT. There are 17 residues in the CDR3. V dropped 2 bases and J dropped 4; count of bases not matched to a gene: 11. The CDR3 protein is CASSYLSTDRDGNTIYF. Here the CDR3 DNA reads TGTGCCAGCAGTTACCTATCCACAGACAGGGACGGAAACACCATATATTTT.

The rearrangement links TRBV5-1 to TRBJ1-5; D might be TRBD1 (5 bases). CDR3 size: 14 residues. Germline V gives CDR1 SGHRS, CDR2 YFSETQ. V gave up 0 bases and J gave up 3 bases, with 7 bases separating them. Written as DNA, the CDR3 is TGCGCCAGCAGCTTGGAGGGGCTCAATCAGCCCCAGCATTTT. Its translation: CASSLEGLNQPQHF. The whole variable domain, remainder taken from reference TRBV5-1 and TRBJ1-5, is KAGVTQTPRYLIKTRGQQVTLSCSPISGHRSVSWYQQTPGQGLQFLFEYFSETQRNKGNFPGRFSGRQFSNSRSEMNVSTLELGDSALYLCASSLEGLNQPQHFGDGTRLSIL.

This chain connects TRBV28 to TRBJ1-2; no clear D. CDR1 is MDHEN, CDR2 SYDVKM, per germline. CDR3 length equals 13 residues. Between the trimmed V and J ends, which lost 1 base and 8 bases, there was a span of 11 bases. This CDR3 is CASSLSRGGGYTF. The CDR3 nucleotides are TGTGCCAGCAGTTTATCCCGAGGAGGCGGCTACACCTTC.

This clone was picked up a small number of times. CDR3 region: CASSYSGGMGGHTEAFF. DNA of the CDR3: TGTGCCAGCAGTTACTCAGGAGGGATGGGGGGGCACACTGAAGCTTTCTTT. This sequence joins TRBV6-8 and TRBJ1-1, with a weak D call TRBD1 (6 bases). The germline V gene has CDR1 MNHGY and CDR2 SAAAGT. CDR3 size: 17 residues. V was trimmed by 0 bases and J by 3 bases, leaving 17 bases between them.

This clone was seen a few times. The chain has TRBV11-3 and TRBJ2-7; the match to TRBD2 covers 9 bases. Germline V CDR1 and CDR2: SGHNT, YENEEA. The length of the CDR3 is 15 residues. With 5 bases clipped from V and 2 bases from J, the junction kept 7 bases outside the gene matches. Here the CDR3 reads CASSPSGTSTYEQYV. CDR3 nucleotide sequence: TGTGCCAGCAGCCCGTCCGGGACTAGCACCTACGAGCAGTACGTC.

This chain uses TRBV7-4 with TRBJ1-1; D gene unclear. This CDR3 is 14 amino acids long. Trimming took 5 bases from V and 11 from J, leaving 21 bases between them. Germline lookup yields CDR1 SGHVT and CDR2 SQSDAQ. CDR3 amino acids: CASSSRQGSGGAFF. Written as DNA, the CDR3 is TGTGCCAGCAGCAGTCGACAAGGATCGGGTGGGGCTTTCTTT. Combining the CDR3 with reference TRBV7-4 and TRBJ1-1 gives the whole variable domain GAGVSQSPRYKVAKRGRDVALRCDSISGHVTLYWYRQTLGQGSEVLTYSQSDAQRDKSGRPSGRFSAERPERSVSTLKIQRTEQGDSAVYLCASSSRQGSGGAFFGQGTRLTVV.

The V and J genes are TRBV6-8 and TRBJ2-1, with a tentative D call TRBD2 (6 bases). This CDR3 contains 13 residues. Per the germline V gene, CDR1 is MNHGY and CDR2 is SAAAGT. V was trimmed by 10 bases and J by 6 bases, leaving 16 bases between them. This CDR3 is CAITTVGGNEQFF. The CDR3 bases are TGTGCCATCACCACCGTCGGGGGCAATGAGCAGTTCTTC.

The J gene is TRBJ1-2, the V gene TRBV18; 7 positions match TRBD1. V shed 0 bases and J 9 bases; nucleotides not matched to a gene: 10. This CDR3 is built from 15 residues. Germline V lookup: CDR1 KGHSH, CDR2 LQKENI. CDR3 DNA: TGTGCCAGCTCACCACCCCCCGGGACAGTGAGTCGCTACACCTTC. It translates to CASSPPPGTVSRYTF.

The chain carries TRBV29-1 and TRBJ1-2; D not certain. The CDR3 totals 12 residues. Germline CDR1 reads SQVTM; CDR2 reads ANQGSEA. V was pared by 7 bases and J by 3 bases, with 12 bases between. The CDR3 loop is CSAETSDYGYTF. CDR3 nucleotides: TGCAGCGCTGAGACATCTGACTATGGCTACACCTTC.

The CDR3 sequence is CASSPLGVNTEAFF. Here the CDR3 DNA reads TGTGCCAGCAGTCCTTTGGGAGTGAACACTGAAGCTTTCTTT. This chain joins TRBV6-8 and TRBJ1-1, with D hard to call. V shed 5 bases and J shed 0 bases, with 10 bases lying between them. The CDR3 consists of 14 residues. Germline V gene data show CDR1 as MNHGY and CDR2 as SAAAGT.

The chain employs TRBV6-9 and TRBJ2-4, with 10 positions matching TRBD2. Germline V gene sequence: CDR1 MNHGY, CDR2 SVAAGI. The CDR3 runs 16 residues. V lost 5 bases to trimming and J lost 1 base; unmatched junction nucleotides: 5. CDR3 sequence reads: CASSRVSGRAKNIQYF. As DNA, the CDR3 is TGTGCCAGCAGTAGGGTTAGCGGGAGGGCCAAAAACATTCAGTACTTC.

This clone counts as medium-sized. The chain couples TRBV10-3 to TRBJ1-5; D is unclear. V lost 0 bases to trimming and J lost 7 bases, with 10 bases between them. Germline assignment: CDR1 ENHRY and CDR2 SYGVKD. This CDR3 is 14 amino acids long. The CDR3 reads CAISESIGYQPQHF. As DNA, the CDR3 is TGTGCCATCAGTGAGTCGATAGGGTACCAGCCCCAGCATTTT.

This clone is termed medium-sized (0.01 to 0.1%). The rearrangement links TRBV7-1 to TRBJ2-1; D is possibly TRBD2 (6 bases). TRBV7-1 is recorded as an ORF, its role being uncertain. Between the trimmed V and J ends, which lost 9 bases and 6 bases, there was a span of 15 bases. This CDR3 comprises 13 residues. CDR3 loop: CASSPLGGNEQFF. CDR3 DNA: TGTGCCAGTAGCCCTTTGGGAGGCAATGAGCAGTTCTTC.

The genes are TRBV18 and TRBJ1-1, with D uncertain. CDR1 and CDR2 from the germline V gene are KGHSH and LQKENI. Trimming took off 1 base at V and 3 bases at J, with 3 bases between the two ends. This CDR3 contains 12 residues. CDR3 sequence reads: CASSPRDTEAFF. The CDR3 coding sequence is TGTGCCAGCTCACCACGGGACACTGAAGCTTTCTTT. Based on the CDR3 plus reference TRBV18 and TRBJ1-1, the full variable domain is NAGVMQNPRHLVRRRGQEARLRCSPMKGHSHVYWYRQLPEEGLKFMVYLQKENIIDESGMPKERFSAEFPKEGPSILRIQQVVRGDSAAYFCASSPRDTEAFFGQGTRLTVV.

CDR3 sequence (DNA): TGCAGCGTGGTGGGGACAGGGTACGAGCAGTACTTC. Translated: CSVVGTGYEQYF. This chain connects TRBV29-1 to TRBJ2-7, with TRBD1 matching 9 bases. The J segment lost 4 bases and the V segment lost 6 bases, leaving 4 bases of the junction unmatched. The CDR3 sequence is 12 residues long. CDR1 is SQVTM, CDR2 ANQGSEA, per germline.

The chain recombines TRBV25-1 with TRBJ2-3, with D perhaps matching TRBD1 (6 bases). V was clipped by 4 bases and J by 1 base, with 9 bases between them. The CDR3 consists of 14 residues. The germline gives CDR1 MGHDK, CDR2 SYGVNS. CDR3 in amino acids: CASSAQGRTDTQYF. The CDR3 nucleotides read TGTGCCAGCAGTGCACAGGGTCGCACAGATACGCAGTATTTT.